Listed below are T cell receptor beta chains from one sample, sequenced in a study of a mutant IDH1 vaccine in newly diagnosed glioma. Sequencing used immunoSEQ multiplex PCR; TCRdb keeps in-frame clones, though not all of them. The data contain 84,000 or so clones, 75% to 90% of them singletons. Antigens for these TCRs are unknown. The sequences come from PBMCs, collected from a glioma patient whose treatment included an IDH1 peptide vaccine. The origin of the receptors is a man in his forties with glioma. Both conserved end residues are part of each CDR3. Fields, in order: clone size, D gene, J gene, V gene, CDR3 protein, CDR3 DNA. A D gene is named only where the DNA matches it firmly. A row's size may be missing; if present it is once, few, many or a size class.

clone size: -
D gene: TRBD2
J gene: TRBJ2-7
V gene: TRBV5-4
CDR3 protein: CASSLERGSYEQYF
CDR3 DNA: TGTGCCAGCAGCTTGGAGCGGGGGAGCTACGAGCAGTACTTC

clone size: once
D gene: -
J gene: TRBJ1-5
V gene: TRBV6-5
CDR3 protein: CASSFYGRNQPQHF
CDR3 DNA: TGTGCCAGCAGTTTCTATGGTCGGAATCAGCCCCAGCATTTT

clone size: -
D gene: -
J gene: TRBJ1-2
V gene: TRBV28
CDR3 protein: CASSSPLGGGRNYGYTF
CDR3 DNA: TGTGCCAGCAGTTCACCCCTGGGCGGGGGCAGAAACTATGGCTACACCTTC

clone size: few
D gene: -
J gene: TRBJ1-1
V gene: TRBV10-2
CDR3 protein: CASSFDRNTEAFF
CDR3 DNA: TGCGCCAGCAGCTTCGACAGGAACACTGAAGCTTTCTTT

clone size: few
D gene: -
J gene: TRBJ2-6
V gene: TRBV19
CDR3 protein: CATGSGANVLTF
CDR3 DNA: TGTGCCACCGGATCTGGGGCCAACGTCCTGACTTTC

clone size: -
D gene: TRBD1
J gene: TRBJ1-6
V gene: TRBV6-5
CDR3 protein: CASGTEYNSPLHF
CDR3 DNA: TGTGCCAGCGGGACAGAATATAATTCACCCCTCCACTTT

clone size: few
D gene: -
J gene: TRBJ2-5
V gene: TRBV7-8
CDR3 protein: CATTLRGRGETQYF
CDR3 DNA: TGTGCCACCACCCTCAGGGGGCGGGGGGAGACCCAGTACTTC

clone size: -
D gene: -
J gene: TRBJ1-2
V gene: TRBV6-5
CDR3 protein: CASSYQRQQTAFYTF
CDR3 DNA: TGTGCCAGCAGTTACCAGAGACAACAGACAGCCTTCTACACCTTC

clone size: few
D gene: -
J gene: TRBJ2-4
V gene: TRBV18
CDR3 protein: CASSPLTGGETVIQYF
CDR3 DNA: TGTGCCAGCTCACCACTTACAGGGGGGGAAACCGTCATTCAGTACTTC

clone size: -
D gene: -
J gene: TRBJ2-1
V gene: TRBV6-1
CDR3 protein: CASSEEAEYNEQFF
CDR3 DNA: TGTGCCAGCAGTGAAGAGGCGGAATACAATGAGCAGTTCTTC

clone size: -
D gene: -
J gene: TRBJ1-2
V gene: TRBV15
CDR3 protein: CATSREGDYGYTF
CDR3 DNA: TGTGCCACCAGCAGAGAGGGTGACTATGGCTACACCTTC

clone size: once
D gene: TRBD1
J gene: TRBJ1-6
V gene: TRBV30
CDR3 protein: CALGTGLNSPLHF
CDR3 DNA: TGTGCCTTGGGGACAGGGTTGAATTCACCCCTCCACTTT

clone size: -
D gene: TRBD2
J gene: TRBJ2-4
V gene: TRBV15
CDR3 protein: CATSSRTSGKNIQYF
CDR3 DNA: TGTGCCACCAGCTCCCGGACTAGCGGAAAAAACATTCAGTACTTC

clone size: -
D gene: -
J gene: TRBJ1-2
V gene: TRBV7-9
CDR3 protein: CASSLTGLHGYTF
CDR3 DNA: TGTGCCAGCAGTCTGACGGGTCTTCATGGCTACACCTTC

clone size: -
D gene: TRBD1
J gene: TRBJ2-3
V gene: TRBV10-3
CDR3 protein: CAISWTGTDTQYF
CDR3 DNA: TGTGCCATCAGTTGGACAGGGACAGATACGCAGTATTTT

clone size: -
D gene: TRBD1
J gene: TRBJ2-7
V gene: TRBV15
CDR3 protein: CATSRGTGVTYEQYF
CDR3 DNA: TGTGCCACCAGCAGGGGGACAGGGGTGACCTACGAGCAGTACTTC

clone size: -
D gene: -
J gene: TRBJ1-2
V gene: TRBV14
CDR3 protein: CASSSQGFGYTF
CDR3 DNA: TGTGCCAGCAGCTCCCAGGGGTTTGGCTACACCTTC

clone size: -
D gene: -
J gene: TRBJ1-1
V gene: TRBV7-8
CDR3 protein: CASSPDTSEAFF
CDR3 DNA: TGTGCCAGCAGCCCAGATACGTCTGAAGCTTTCTTT

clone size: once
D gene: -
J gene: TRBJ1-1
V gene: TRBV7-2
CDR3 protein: CASSLGGNRDTEAFF
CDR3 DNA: TGTGCCAGCAGCTTAGGGGGGAACAGGGACACTGAAGCTTTCTTT

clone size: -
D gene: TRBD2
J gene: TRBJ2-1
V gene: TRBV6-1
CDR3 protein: CASSARTSGGLNEQFF
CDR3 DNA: TGTGCCAGCAGTGCCCGGACTAGCGGGGGGCTTAATGAGCAGTTCTTC

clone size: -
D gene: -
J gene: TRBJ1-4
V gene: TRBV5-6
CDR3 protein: CASSLGGGEKKLFF
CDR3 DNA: TGTGCCAGCAGCTTAGGGGGTGGAGAGAAAAAACTGTTTTTT

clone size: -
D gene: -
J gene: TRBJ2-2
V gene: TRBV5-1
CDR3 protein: CASSPQRRGTGELFF
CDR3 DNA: TGCGCCAGCAGCCCGCAGCGGAGGGGCACCGGGGAGCTGTTTTTT

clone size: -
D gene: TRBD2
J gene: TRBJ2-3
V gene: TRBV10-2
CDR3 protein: CASSSRGGTDTQYF
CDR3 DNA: TGCGCCAGCAGTAGCCGGGGGGGCACAGATACGCAGTATTTT